The next 10 T cell receptor beta chains were all read from a single sample in a study of metastatic and nonmetastatic thyroid tumors. TCRdb re-called clones via MiXCR from the PCR reads. The repertoire holds 21,000 or so clones, 22% seen once, with more than 9% in the top ten. Nobody among the patients had been given any treatment before thyroid surgery. Material: tumor tissue. These receptors all come from a female donor with papillary thyroid cancer or a benign thyroid nodule (not recorded which). Some clones in this sample may be carry-over from other donors' samples.

The CDR3 coding sequence is TGTGCCAGCAGCTTGGTGGGCTGGGTAGCGGGAGTACAAGAGACCCAGTACTTC. Its translation: CASSLVGWVAGVQETQYF. The chain links TRBV5-4 to TRBJ2-5; 9 positions match TRBD2. The CDR3 loop spans 18 amino acids. V gave up 0 bases and J gave up 2 bases; unmatched junction bases: 11. Germline V lookup: CDR1 SGHNT, CDR2 YYREEE (reference sequence). Complete variable domain (other parts from reference TRBV5-4 and TRBJ2-5): ETGVTQSPTHLIKTRGQQVTLRCSSQSGHNTVSWYQQALGQGPQFIFQYYREEENGRGNFPPRFSGLQFPNYSSELNVNALELDDSALYLCASSLVGWVAGVQETQYFGPGTRLLVL.

This clone was seen a handful of times. In DNA form, the CDR3 reads TGTGCCAGCAGCCCTAGGACAGGGGACAACACCATATATTTT. Translated: CASSPRTGDNTIYF. V and J are TRBV7-8 and TRBJ1-3, with 9 bases matching TRBD1. V lost 5 bases and J lost 7; bases outside the gene matches: 6. CDR3 length: 14 amino acids. Germline V gene sequence: CDR1 SGHVS, CDR2 FQNEAQ.

At least ten counts were recorded for this clone. This chain connects TRBV13 to TRBJ1-2, with D possibly TRBD1 on 5 matching bases. This CDR3 contains 17 residues. Deletions cut 0 bases from V and 4 bases from J, with 18 bases between. CDR1 and CDR2 from the germline V gene are PRHDT and FYEKMQ (reference sequence). The CDR3 here is CASSLGRGVEGGYGYTF. Written as DNA, the CDR3 is TGTGCCAGCAGCTTAGGCCGGGGGGTGGAAGGTGGCTATGGCTACACCTTC.

The sample holds many counts of this clone. The chain links TRBV28 to TRBJ1-5; no clear D gene. The CDR3 spans 15 residues. V was trimmed by 4 bases and J by 4 bases, leaving 14 bases between them. Germline CDR1 and CDR2: MDHEN and SYDVKM. In nucleotides, the CDR3 is TGTGCCAGCAGTTCCCGCGGGGAAGGGAATCAGCCCCAGCATTTT. Residues: CASSSRGEGNQPQHF.

This chain connects TRBV6-2 or TRBV6-3 to TRBJ1-2; D might be TRBD1 (6 bases). Germline V CDR1 and CDR2: MNHEY, SVGEGT. This CDR3 is built from 15 residues. Deletions cut 2 bases from V and 4 bases from J, with 14 bases between. CDR3 sequence reads: CASSYGQGYSYGYTF. CDR3 DNA: TGTGCCAGCAGTTACGGCCAGGGGTATAGCTATGGCTACACCTTC.

V gene TRBV11-2 combines with J gene TRBJ2-7, with TRBD2 identical over 8 bases. With 0 bases clipped from V and 3 bases from J, the junction kept 13 bases outside the gene matches. Per germline, CDR1 SGHAT and CDR2 FQNNGV. The CDR3 sequence is 18 residues long. For the CDR3, the DNA is TGTGCCAGCAGCTTAGATCTTGTACGGGAGGGCCAAAACTACGAGCAGTACTTC. Translated: CASSLDLVREGQNYEQYF.

This clone occurred many times. CDR3 sequence: CSVEGQGATEAFF. The CDR3 coding sequence is TGCAGCGTTGAAGGACAGGGGGCCACTGAAGCTTTCTTT. The rearrangement uses TRBV29-1 and TRBJ1-1; TRBD1 matches 10 bases. Germline V gene sequence: CDR1 SQVTM, CDR2 ANQGSEA. The CDR3 loop spans 13 amino acids. V gave up 1 base and J gave up 4 bases; unmatched junction bases: 0.

In its sample, this clone is medium-sized. The chain has TRBV6-1 and TRBJ1-1; a possible D gene is TRBD1 (6 bases). CDR3 size: 14 residues. V gave up 6 bases and J gave up 4 bases, with 15 bases separating them. Germline CDR1 reads MNHNS; CDR2 reads SASEGT. The CDR3 DNA is TGTGCCAGCAGGCCAAGGCGGACAGTCACTGAAGCTTTCTTT. It codes for CASRPRRTVTEAFF.

The chain has TRBV5-1 and TRBJ2-1; 14 bases align to TRBD2. The V gene's germline CDR1 is SGHRS and CDR2 YFSETQ. There are 16 residues in the CDR3. J was trimmed by 5 bases and V by 4 bases; bases with no gene match: 5. The CDR3 here is CASSLGLAGGDNEQFF. CDR3 sequence (DNA): TGCGCCAGCAGCCTCGGACTAGCGGGAGGAGACAATGAGCAGTTCTTC.

The chain joins TRBV14 to TRBJ2-1, with 11 bases fitting TRBD2. V was clipped by 6 bases and J by 9 bases; unmatched bases: 7. The CDR3 is 14 residues long. CDR1 and CDR2 (germline): SGHDN, FVKESK. CDR3 nucleotide sequence: TGTGCCAGCAGTGAGGCTAGCGGGAGGATTGAGCAGTTCTTC. It encodes CASSEASGRIEQFF.